The 5 T cell receptor beta chains presented below share a single source sample, sequenced in a study of technical replicates of blood from several donors. The assay was immunoSEQ multiplex PCR, and TCRdb's table has in-frame clones only and misses some. The repertoire includes tens of thousands of clones, 95% to 98% of them detected once, and around 0.15% sits in the top ten. Sequencing used T cells isolated from PBMCs. The origin of the receptors is a human donor in good health.

The rearrangement uses TRBV5-4 and TRBJ2-2; 7 positions match TRBD2. CDR1 is SGHNT, CDR2 YYREEE, per germline (reference sequence). This CDR3 region has 15 residues. Losses at the gene ends were 6 bases for V and 1 base for J; bases not matched to a gene: 6. The CDR3 nucleotides read TGTGCCAGCACCCCGGCGGGGGAGAACACCGGGGAGCTGTTTTTT. Translating it yields CASTPAGENTGELFF.

The genes are TRBV6-5 and TRBJ1-4; the D is unclear. Trimming removed 2 bases from V and 0 bases from J, with 10 bases in between. The V gene's germline CDR1 is MNHEY and CDR2 SVGAGI. This CDR3 contains 16 residues. DNA of the CDR3: TGTGCCAGCAGTTACAATCCAATAGCAACTAATGAAAAACTGTTTTTT. It yields the protein CASSYNPIATNEKLFF.

The genes are TRBV15 and TRBJ1-5; the D is unclear. CDR3 length: 13 residues. Germline V gives CDR1 LNHNV, CDR2 YYDKDF (reference sequence). The V gene lost 3 bases and the J gene lost 0 bases, with 3 bases spanning the gap. DNA of the CDR3: TGTGCCACCAGCAGTAATAGCAATCAGCCCCAGCATTTT. Translated: CATSSNSNQPQHF.

This clone was detected once. The rearrangement links TRBV12-5 to TRBJ2-5; TRBD2 might be the D (6 bases). V lost 6 bases and J 3 bases, leaving 11 bases between the germline ends. Germline assignment: CDR1 LGHNT and CDR2 FRNRAP. This CDR3 spans 13 amino acids. CDR3 sequence (DNA): TGTGCTAGTGGAATACGGGAGAAAGAGACCCAGTACTTC. Translating gives CASGIREKETQYF.

This clone was seen just once. The V gene is TRBV10-2, the J gene TRBJ1-4; 8 nucleotides match TRBD1. CDR3 length: 16 amino acids. V dropped 6 bases and J dropped 0; count of bases not matched to a gene: 6. CDR1 and CDR2 (germline): WSHSY, SAAADI. The CDR3 protein is CASSDRGSATNEKLFF. DNA for the CDR3: TGCGCCAGCAGCGACAGGGGATCTGCAACTAATGAAAAACTGTTTTTT.